Listed below are T cell receptor beta chains from one sample, sequenced in a study of patients with pleural tuberculosis. TCRdb itself ran the reads through MiXCR, one entry per CDR3 protein. Here the sample spans approximately 50,000 distinct CDR3 sequences, 7.3% being singletons. The receptor set was obtained from a human donor with pleural tuberculosis. Each CDR3 is given with its conserved first and last residue. A D gene is named only where the DNA matches it firmly. Size values are once, few and many counts, or a class for expanded clones, and some rows have none.

- | TRBJ2-5 | TRBV3-1 | - | TGTGCCAGCAGCCAAGCAGGACTGATCGGAGAGACCCAGTACTTC | CASSQAGLIGETQYF
TRBD1 | TRBJ2-7 | TRBV20-1 | many | TGCAGTGCTAGAGCCTCATGGGACAGGGACTACGAGCAGTACTTC | CSARASWDRDYEQYF
TRBD1 | TRBJ2-2 | TRBV11-1 | few | TGTGCCAGCAGGCCCGACAGGGTGCGGAACACCGGGGAGCTGTTTTTT | CASRPDRVRNTGELFF
- | TRBJ2-5 | TRBV6-4 | many | TGTGCCAGCAGTGATTCAGGGACAACTTACCAAGAGACCCAGTACTTC | CASSDSGTTYQETQYF
TRBD1 | TRBJ2-1 | TRBV5-1 | few | TGCGCCAGCAGCGGGACAGGGTATGAGCAGTTCTTC | CASSGTGYEQFF
- | TRBJ1-1 | TRBV11-1 | few | TGTGCCAGCAGCTTAGTAGTCCAGATACATAACACTGAAGCTTTCTTT | CASSLVVQIHNTEAFF
- | TRBJ1-5 | TRBV19 | many | TGTGCCAGTAGGGAGGGTAATCAGCCCCAGCATTTT | CASREGNQPQHF
TRBD1 | TRBJ1-1 | TRBV29-1 | few | TGCAGCGTTGGGGTACAGGGGGAGGGCACTGAAGCTTTCTTT | CSVGVQGEGTEAFF
TRBD1 | TRBJ2-7 | TRBV20-1 | many | TGCAGTGCTAGGGGGACAGAGGGTCTGTACGAGCAGTACTTC | CSARGTEGLYEQYF
TRBD1 | TRBJ1-5 | TRBV12-3/TRBV12-4 | many | TGTGCCAGCAGTCCGGGGACAGGGAATCAGCCCCAGCATTTT | CASSPGTGNQPQHF
TRBD2 | TRBJ2-5 | TRBV2 | - | TGTGCCAGCAGTAATAGCGGGAGGCTCCAAGAGACCCAGTACTTC | CASSNSGRLQETQYF
- | TRBJ2-1 | TRBV11-2 | few | TGTGCCAGCAGCTTAGGAGGCTGGAATGAGCAGTTCTTC | CASSLGGWNEQFF
- | TRBJ2-1 | TRBV29-1 | few | TGCAGCGTTGAATGGCAGCACCTGAATGAGCAGTTCTTC | CSVEWQHLNEQFF
- | TRBJ2-5 | TRBV11-1 | many | TGTGCCAGCAGCCCTGGACAGACCCAAGAGACCCAGTACTTC | CASSPGQTQETQYF
TRBD2 | TRBJ2-7 | TRBV20-1 | many | TGCAGTGCTGTAAACTGGGCTAGCGGTTCCTACGAGCAGTACTTC | CSAVNWASGSYEQYF